Listed below are T cell receptor beta chains from one sample, sequenced in a study of CD8 T cells in ankylosing spondylitis. TCRdb redid the calling of the 5' RACE reads with MiXCR, one entry per CDR3 protein. This table holds about 160,000 distinct CDR3 sequences, under 45% found once. The sequencing sample was made of synovial fluid, either unsorted or a sorted T cell fraction (not recorded which). All receptors come from a male donor with ankylosing spondylitis. Each CDR3 is given with its conserved first and last residue. D genes are given only for firm matches. Clone size is not always given. Where it is, it says once, few, many or a class for expanded clones.

j_gene: TRBJ1-5; d_gene: -; v_gene: TRBV24-1; abundance: -; CDR3aa: CATSAGDGNQPQHF; CDR3nt: TGTGCCACCAGTGCCGGGGATGGCAATCAGCCCCAGCATTTT
j_gene: TRBJ1-2; d_gene: -; v_gene: TRBV7-4; abundance: -; CDR3aa: CASSLGGPAESYGYTF; CDR3nt: TGTGCCAGCAGCTTAGGGGGGCCCGCAGAGTCCTATGGCTACACCTTC
j_gene: TRBJ1-2; d_gene: TRBD1; v_gene: TRBV18; abundance: -; CDR3aa: CASSRQGSPYGYTF; CDR3nt: TGTGCCAGCTCACGACAGGGGTCCCCCTATGGCTACACCTTC
j_gene: TRBJ1-1; d_gene: -; v_gene: TRBV12-3/TRBV12-4; abundance: -; CDR3aa: CASTWGALNTEAFF; CDR3nt: TGTGCCAGCACCTGGGGGGCCTTGAACACTGAAGCTTTCTTT
j_gene: TRBJ2-6; d_gene: -; v_gene: TRBV25-1; abundance: many; CDR3aa: CASSEYSSQSAGANVLTF; CDR3nt: TGTGCCAGCAGTGAATATAGTAGTCAGTCTGCTGGGGCCAACGTCCTGACTTTC
j_gene: TRBJ2-1; d_gene: TRBD2; v_gene: TRBV20-1; abundance: once; CDR3aa: CSEHPPVATSRGEFF; CDR3nt: TGCAGTGAACACCCTCCGGTGGCGACTAGCCGGGGCGAGTTCTTC
j_gene: TRBJ1-6; d_gene: -; v_gene: TRBV20-1; abundance: many; CDR3aa: CSARELAGNSPLHF; CDR3nt: TGCAGTGCTAGAGAGTTGGCAGGGAATTCACCCCTCCACTTT
j_gene: TRBJ1-5; d_gene: TRBD1; v_gene: TRBV4-1; abundance: -; CDR3aa: CASSQRDRPYQPQHF; CDR3nt: TGCGCCAGCAGCCAAAGGGACAGGCCTTATCAGCCCCAGCATTTT
j_gene: TRBJ2-2; d_gene: -; v_gene: TRBV5-5; abundance: -; CDR3aa: CASSLDPRQNTGELFF; CDR3nt: TGTGCCAGCAGCTTGGATCCCCGGCAGAACACCGGGGAGCTGTTTTTT
j_gene: TRBJ2-1; d_gene: TRBD2; v_gene: TRBV25-1; abundance: -; CDR3aa: CASNLAGGYNEQFF; CDR3nt: TGTGCCAGCAACCTAGCGGGAGGGTACAATGAGCAGTTCTTC
j_gene: TRBJ2-2; d_gene: -; v_gene: TRBV5-6; abundance: -; CDR3aa: CASSSPSPTGELFF; CDR3nt: TGTGCCAGCAGCTCCCCCTCCCCGACCGGGGAGCTGTTTTTT
j_gene: TRBJ2-5; d_gene: TRBD2; v_gene: TRBV15; abundance: few; CDR3aa: CATSRTSGGPETQYF; CDR3nt: TGTGCCACCAGCAGAACTAGCGGGGGGCCAGAGACCCAGTACTTC
j_gene: TRBJ2-1; d_gene: -; v_gene: TRBV27; abundance: -; CDR3aa: CASSLSPTWGLYNEQFF; CDR3nt: TGTGCCAGCAGTTTATCCCCCACCTGGGGGCTCTACAATGAGCAGTTCTTC
j_gene: TRBJ1-1; d_gene: TRBD1; v_gene: TRBV28; abundance: many; CDR3aa: CAAYGDRAEAFF; CDR3nt: TGTGCCGCCTATGGGGACAGGGCTGAAGCTTTCTTT
j_gene: TRBJ2-5; d_gene: -; v_gene: TRBV27; abundance: few; CDR3aa: CASSFSRETQYF; CDR3nt: TGTGCCAGCAGTTTTAGTAGGGAGACCCAGTACTTC
j_gene: TRBJ1-1; d_gene: -; v_gene: TRBV6-5; abundance: -; CDR3aa: CASSYSIWWRGANTEAFF; CDR3nt: TGTGCCAGCAGTTACTCGATCTGGTGGAGAGGGGCGAACACTGAAGCTTTCTTT
j_gene: TRBJ2-2; d_gene: -; v_gene: TRBV5-1; abundance: few; CDR3aa: CASSLAGPGELFF; CDR3nt: TGCGCCAGCAGCTTGGCGGGGCCCGGGGAGCTGTTTTTT
j_gene: TRBJ2-3; d_gene: -; v_gene: TRBV5-1; abundance: -; CDR3aa: CASSATGTPPDTQYF; CDR3nt: TGCGCCAGCAGCGCGACCGGGACCCCACCAGATACGCAGTATTTT
j_gene: TRBJ2-3; d_gene: -; v_gene: TRBV12-3/TRBV12-4; abundance: -; CDR3aa: CASSYSDTQYF; CDR3nt: TGTGCCAGCAGCTACTCAGATACGCAGTATTTT
j_gene: TRBJ1-1; d_gene: TRBD1; v_gene: TRBV7-9; abundance: -; CDR3aa: CASSLGTGLFVTEAFF; CDR3nt: TGTGCCAGCAGCTTAGGGACAGGGTTATTTGTCACTGAAGCTTTCTTT
j_gene: TRBJ1-5; d_gene: TRBD1; v_gene: TRBV5-1; abundance: -; CDR3aa: CASSRDRDQPQHF; CDR3nt: TGCGCCAGCAGCCGGGACAGAGATCAGCCCCAGCATTTT
j_gene: TRBJ2-1; d_gene: TRBD2; v_gene: TRBV4-1; abundance: -; CDR3aa: CASSQGGSLAGESSYNEQFF; CDR3nt: TGCGCCAGCAGCCAAGGGGGAAGTCTAGCGGGGGAAAGCTCCTACAATGAGCAGTTCTTC
j_gene: TRBJ1-2; d_gene: -; v_gene: TRBV3-1; abundance: once; CDR3aa: CASSQGRFSWGFNYGYTF; CDR3nt: TGTGCCAGCAGCCAAGGTCGTTTCAGTTGGGGTTTCAACTATGGCTACACCTTC
j_gene: TRBJ1-2; d_gene: TRBD1; v_gene: TRBV28; abundance: -; CDR3aa: CASSLWGQGDYGYTF; CDR3nt: TGTGCCAGCAGTTTATGGGGACAGGGTGACTATGGCTACACCTTC
j_gene: TRBJ2-1; d_gene: -; v_gene: TRBV11-1; abundance: -; CDR3aa: CASSPTPLWGSSYNEQFF; CDR3nt: TGTGCCAGCAGCCCGACCCCCCTGTGGGGGAGCTCCTACAATGAGCAGTTCTTC
j_gene: TRBJ1-3; d_gene: -; v_gene: TRBV7-3; abundance: -; CDR3aa: CTSSFGGVGNTIYF; CDR3nt: TGTACCAGCAGCTTTGGGGGGGTCGGAAACACCATATATTTT
j_gene: TRBJ2-1; d_gene: -; v_gene: TRBV12-3/TRBV12-4; abundance: -; CDR3aa: CASSLPGGDEQFF; CDR3nt: TGTGCCAGCAGTTTACCCGGCGGAGATGAGCAGTTCTTC
j_gene: TRBJ1-4; d_gene: -; v_gene: TRBV12-3/TRBV12-4; abundance: -; CDR3aa: CASSFYLFGEKLFF; CDR3nt: TGTGCCAGCAGTTTTTATCTCTTCGGGGAAAAACTGTTTTTT
j_gene: TRBJ2-7; d_gene: TRBD1; v_gene: TRBV15; abundance: -; CDR3aa: CATSRGEGPDRDDPYEQYF; CDR3nt: TGTGCCACCAGCAGAGGTGAGGGCCCGGACAGGGACGACCCCTACGAGCAGTACTTC
j_gene: TRBJ2-5; d_gene: -; v_gene: TRBV6-2/TRBV6-3; abundance: -; CDR3aa: CASSWPAQYF; CDR3nt: TGTGCCAGCAGTTGGCCGGCCCAGTACTTC
j_gene: TRBJ2-1; d_gene: TRBD2; v_gene: TRBV7-9; abundance: few; CDR3aa: CASSPPGGDSYNEQFF; CDR3nt: TGTGCCAGCAGCCCCCCGGGGGGGGATTCCTACAATGAGCAGTTCTTC
j_gene: TRBJ1-1; d_gene: -; v_gene: TRBV5-6; abundance: few; CDR3aa: CASSLAVLGNTEAFF; CDR3nt: TGTGCCAGCAGCTTGGCAGTATTGGGGAACACTGAAGCTTTCTTT
j_gene: TRBJ2-7; d_gene: -; v_gene: TRBV10-3; abundance: -; CDR3aa: CAISESGLHPSPEQYF; CDR3nt: TGTGCCATCAGTGAGTCCGGGCTACACCCCTCTCCCGAGCAGTACTTC
j_gene: TRBJ1-1; d_gene: -; v_gene: TRBV5-8; abundance: many; CDR3aa: CASSFVPEHPEAFF; CDR3nt: TGTGCCAGCAGCTTTGTGCCTGAGCACCCTGAAGCTTTCTTT
j_gene: TRBJ2-7; d_gene: -; v_gene: TRBV4-1; abundance: -; CDR3aa: CASSQVPGPYEQYF; CDR3nt: TGCGCCAGCAGCCAAGTTCCGGGCCCCTACGAGCAGTACTTC
j_gene: TRBJ2-7; d_gene: TRBD1; v_gene: TRBV4-3; abundance: -; CDR3aa: CASSPSTGTGVYEQYF; CDR3nt: TGCGCCAGCAGCCCCTCAACCGGGACAGGGGTCTACGAGCAGTACTTC
j_gene: TRBJ2-7; d_gene: TRBD2; v_gene: TRBV2; abundance: -; CDR3aa: CATYTFWDSGGVYEQYF; CDR3nt: TGTGCCACCTACACTTTTTGGGATAGCGGGGGAGTGTACGAGCAGTACTTC
j_gene: TRBJ2-3; d_gene: -; v_gene: TRBV5-1; abundance: once; CDR3aa: CASSLERYKVTDTQYF; CDR3nt: TGCGCCAGCAGCTTGGAGAGGTACAAGGTCACAGATACGCAGTATTTT
j_gene: TRBJ1-5; d_gene: -; v_gene: TRBV5-5; abundance: -; CDR3aa: CASSLDNENQPQHF; CDR3nt: TGTGCCAGCAGCTTGGACAACGAAAATCAGCCCCAGCATTTT
j_gene: TRBJ1-2; d_gene: -; v_gene: TRBV9; abundance: -; CDR3aa: CASSVVGPFYGYTF; CDR3nt: TGTGCCAGCAGCGTAGTAGGACCCTTTTATGGCTACACCTTC
j_gene: TRBJ2-7; d_gene: -; v_gene: TRBV28; abundance: -; CDR3aa: CASSFAPALEQYF; CDR3nt: TGTGCCAGCAGTTTTGCCCCGGCCCTCGAGCAGTACTTC